These 8 T cell receptor beta chains were sequenced from one sample in a study of response to subunit inactivated influenza vaccine. TCRdb analysed the RT-PCR reads with MiXCR anew, one entry per CDR3 protein. The sample carries approximately 530,000 distinct CDR3 sequences, 7.6% recorded once. The source was PBMCs from blood, collected roughly 24 months after vaccination. The origin of the receptors is a man aged 50-75 years who received an inactivated influenza vaccine.

V and J are TRBV10-3 and TRBJ1-2; no reliable D call. The CDR3 is 14 residues long. CDR1 is ENHRY and CDR2 is SYGVKD in the germline V gene. Trimming stripped 2 bases from V and 2 bases from J, with 9 bases between. CDR3 amino acids: CAISEMGLNYGYTF. In DNA, the CDR3 is TGTGCCATCAGTGAGATGGGTCTCAACTATGGCTACACCTTC.

Concerning this clonotype: A much larger clone lies one base from this, so it may be a read error. The rearrangement links TRBV5-1 to TRBJ2-7; the match to TRBD2 covers 13 bases. CDR1 SGHRS and CDR2 YFSETQ come from the germline V gene. V lost 4 bases to trimming and J lost 3 bases; unmatched junction nucleotides: 13. The CDR3 contains 18 residues. The chain's CDR3 is CASSMSAGTSGTLYEQYF. Here the CDR3 DNA reads TGCGCCAGCAGCATGAGTGCCGGGACTAGCGGGACCCTCTACGAGCAGTACTTC.

This chain uses TRBV20-1 with TRBJ2-7; D uncertain. Germline V gives CDR1 DFQATT, CDR2 SNEGSKA (reference sequence). This CDR3 comprises 12 residues. Trimming took off 6 bases at V and 7 bases at J, with 16 bases between the two ends. Here the CDR3 reads CSAYDHVGEQYF. The CDR3 DNA sequence: TGCAGTGCCTATGACCACGTCGGGGAGCAGTACTTC.

There are many counts of this clonotype. The rearrangement links TRBV5-1 to TRBJ2-2; TRBD1 matches 7 bases. V lost 4 bases, J lost 3 bases, and 6 bases stayed unmatched. The CDR3 is 15 amino acids. The germline V gene encodes CDR1 SGHRS and CDR2 YFSETQ. CDR3 protein: CASSLYDRDTGELFF. The CDR3 bases are TGCGCCAGCAGCCTCTACGACAGGGACACCGGGGAGCTGTTTTTT.

There are many counts of this clonotype. J is TRBJ2-2 and V is TRBV9; possibly TRBD1 for D (5 bases). The CDR3 totals 14 residues. Germline loops: CDR1 SGDLS, CDR2 YYNGEE. V was cut by 3 bases and J by 1 base, with 7 bases left in between. The CDR3 nucleotides are TGTGCCAGCAGCGAGCAGGGGAACACCGGGGAGCTGTTTTTT. This gives the protein CASSEQGNTGELFF.

This clonotype appeared many times. This chain uses TRBV20-1 with TRBJ1-1; 9 nucleotides agree with TRBD1. The germline V gene has CDR1 DFQATT and CDR2 SNEGSKA (reference sequence). Trimming at V came to 6 bases and at J to 1 base, leaving 6 bases not matched to a gene. The CDR3 runs 14 residues. The CDR3 is CSAKTGGPNTEAFF. DNA of the CDR3: TGCAGTGCCAAAACAGGGGGCCCGAACACTGAAGCTTTCTTT.

This rearrangement joins TRBV12-3 or TRBV12-4 to TRBJ2-7; 7 bases match TRBD1. The CDR3 runs to 13 residues. After removal of 6 bases from V and 6 bases from J, the junction contained 8 bases not matched to a gene. The CDR3 spells CASSLGTDFEQYF. CDR3 in DNA: TGTGCCAGCAGCCTCGGGACAGACTTCGAGCAGTACTTC.

V usage is TRBV18 and J usage is TRBJ2-1; maybe TRBD2 (5 bases). V dropped 4 bases and J dropped 7 bases, with 23 bases sitting between them. The CDR3 extends over 17 amino acids. The V gene's germline CDR1 is KGHSH and CDR2 LQKENI. The CDR3 nucleotides are TGTGCCAGCTCACATATGTCACTAGTCCTAGAGGCTAATGAGCAGTTCTTC. Amino acid sequence: CASSHMSLVLEANEQFF. The full variable domain, completed using reference TRBV18 and TRBJ2-1, is NAGVMQNPRHLVRRRGQEARLRCSPMKGHSHVYWYRQLPEEGLKFMVYLQKENIIDESGMPKERFSAEFPKEGPSILRIQQVVRGDSAAYFCASSHMSLVLEANEQFFGPGTRLTVL.